This T cell receptor (beta chain) was profiled in a study of beta chain features in type 1 diabetes. General study findings and limits: Patients showed naive, central memory and Treg TCRB repertoires that appeared more similar than those of healthy donors. Among patients with Type 1 diabetes, TCRB CDR3s were moderately but significantly shorter in every one of the four CD4+ subsets. Whether HLA type influences TCRB rearrangement remained unresolved here. In type 1 diabetes patients, VDJ junctions had fewer insertions; deletions at these junctions were more frequent.

Expressed TCRB transcripts were sequenced because the entire RNA isolate underwent reverse transcription. For naive, central memory and regulatory T cell samples, reads averaged around 3.6 million. Data came from immunoSEQ multiplex PCR; TCRdb stores just in-frame clones and leaves some out. The table includes under 200,000 clones, about a tenth detected once. The table lists this clone with a few counts. Its antigen is as yet unknown. CDR1 is SGHRS and CDR2 is YFSETQ in the germline V gene. With V trimmed by 5 bases and J by 5 bases, 11 bases remained unmatched. The CDR3 runs to 15 residues. Sequencing input: central memory CD4+ T cells from blood. This TCR was sampled from a man between 25 and 39 years old with type 1 diabetes. This rearrangement joins TRBV5-1 to TRBJ1-1; TRBD1 matches 8 bases. This CDR3 reads CASSFRSGGETEAFF. In nucleotides, the CDR3 is TGCGCCAGCAGTTTTCGTTCAGGGGGCGAGACTGAAGCTTTCTTT.